Shown below are 5 T cell receptor beta chains from a single sample sequenced in a study of control samples from healthy donors and cancer patients. Clones were sequenced by immunoSEQ multiplex PCR, and TCRdb holds only the in-frame ones, with some missing. Seen here are over 150,000 clones, 90% to 95% observed once, and the top ten hold about 1.4%. Sequenced input: blood. All receptors come from a man between 25 and 39 years old in good health.

This clone was detected a few times. The chain uses TRBV2 and TRBJ1-6, with D hard to call. There are 15 residues in the CDR3. Germline values: CDR1 SNHLY, CDR2 FYNNEI. V gave up 2 bases and J gave up 7 bases, with 12 bases separating them. CDR3 amino acids: CASSESPLLNSPLHF. CDR3 bases: TGTGCCAGCAGTGAATCCCCTCTTTTAAATTCACCCCTCCACTTT.

V and J are TRBV2 and TRBJ1-1; maybe TRBD1 (6 bases). The CDR3 has 13 amino acids. Germline assignment: CDR1 SNHLY and CDR2 FYNNEI. V dropped 8 bases and J dropped 3 bases, with 13 bases sitting between them. In nucleotides, the CDR3 is TGTGCCAGCCGCGGGGGGCAGGACACTGAAGCTTTCTTT. It is translated as CASRGGQDTEAFF.

J is TRBJ2-7 and V is TRBV6-5; either TRBD1 or TRBD2 may supply D (5 bases each). Germline CDR1 MNHEY, CDR2 SVGAGI. With 6 bases removed from V and 4 bases from J, the gap between germline ends came to 13 bases. This CDR3 region has 13 residues. CDR3 nucleotides: TGTGCCAGCAGGGGGACCCAACGGTACGAGCAGTACTTC. Its translation is CASRGTQRYEQYF.

This clone was observed once. The V gene is TRBV2, the J gene TRBJ2-5, with no clear D. Germline loops: CDR1 SNHLY, CDR2 FYNNEI. CDR3 length: 16 residues. The V gene lost 6 bases and the J gene lost 5 bases, with 22 bases spanning the gap. CDR3 sequence: CASSPPRAMGLETQYF. The CDR3 DNA reads TGTGCCAGCAGCCCCCCGCGAGCGATGGGTTTGGAGACCCAGTACTTC.

This chain connects TRBV27 to TRBJ1-1, with 9 bases matching TRBD1. The junction had 4 bases not matched to a gene; V was cut back by 6 bases and J by 8 bases. There are 12 residues in the CDR3. Per germline, CDR1 MNHEY and CDR2 SMNVEV (reference sequence). DNA of the CDR3: TGTGCCAGCAGGGGGGACAGGGCCGAAGCTTTCTTT. This encodes CASRGDRAEAFF.